The clone carrying this TCR beta chain was counted ten times or more. Its matching antigen is unknown. The time point was: patch test 3, about 24 weeks after DPC sensitization. Treatment denoted: therapeutic diphenylcyclopropenone sensitization with weekly scalp DPC. The V end was cut by 4 bases, the J end by 4 bases, with 13 bases between. Per the germline V gene, CDR1 is SNHLY and CDR2 is FYNNEI. The CDR3 has 15 residues. TCRdb analysed the RACE reads with MiXCR anew, one entry per CDR3 protein. The data show 75,000 to 90,000 distinct CDR3 sequences, with 10% to 12% seen just once and more than 3% held by the top ten. This sample is part of a study of human T cells and chemical hapten exposure. General observations from the study: Expanded TCR sets contained significantly more large CDR3 similarity clusters than controls. TCRs at high frequency, those above 1 in 1000, did not change with DPC sensitization.

The chain links TRBV2 to TRBJ2-2, with D tentatively TRBD2 (5 bases). The specimen comprised whole blood, sampled in connection with sensitization to the hapten diphenylcyclopropenone (DPC). The receptor comes from a woman between 50 and 59 years old with alopecia areata. Some clones in this sample may be carry-over from other donors' samples. CDR3 in DNA: TGTGCCAGCAGTGCTAGAGGGAGTGGCACCGGGGAGCTGTTTTTT. It codes for CASSARGSGTGELFF. Supplemented by reference TRBV2 and TRBJ2-2, the full variable domain reads EPEVTQTPSHQVTQMGQEVILRCVPISNHLYFYWYRQILGQKVEFLVSFYNNEISEKSEIFDDQFSVERPDGSNFTLKIRSTKLEDSAMYFCASSARGSGTGELFFGEGSRLTVL.